Below are 22 T cell receptor beta chains sequenced from a single sample in a study of blood T cell repertoires in COVID-19. Some clones are missing from TCRdb's copy, which holds only in-frame ones; the method was immunoSEQ multiplex PCR. Counted here are some 400,000 clones, approximately 89% occurring once; the ten biggest clones make up 1% to 1.5%. Sequencing was performed on PBMCs or T cells enriched from blood (not recorded which). Source of these receptors: a man aged 25-45 years who had recovered from COVID-19.

The V gene is TRBV5-6, the J gene TRBJ1-2; a weak D match, TRBD1 (6 bases). Germline assignment: CDR1 SGHDT and CDR2 YYEEEE. The CDR3 consists of 15 residues. V lost 0 bases and J 8 bases, leaving 17 bases between the germline ends. The CDR3 here is CASSLAPSTGGGYTF. The CDR3 DNA sequence: TGTGCCAGCAGCTTGGCCCCATCGACAGGAGGCGGCTACACCTTC.

This sequence joins TRBV4-3 and TRBJ1-1; D is uncertain. Germline CDR1 and CDR2: LGHNA and YSLEER. The CDR3 has 14 residues. V lost 2 bases and J lost 5, with 12 bases in between. This CDR3 reads CASSQNSYVTEAFF. CDR3 DNA: TGCGCCAGCAGCCAAAACAGTTATGTGACTGAAGCTTTCTTT.

This sequence joins TRBV5-1 and TRBJ2-7; TRBD1 aligns across 7 bases. The CDR3 is 16 residues long. The V gene's germline CDR1 is SGHRS and CDR2 YFSETQ. Trimming at V came to 0 bases and at J to 6 bases, leaving 12 bases not matched to a gene. The CDR3 loop is CASSLEGTGVGSEQYF. The CDR3, as DNA: TGCGCCAGCAGCTTGGAAGGTACAGGGGTGGGTAGCGAGCAGTACTTC.

The chain combines TRBV5-4 with TRBJ1-1; possibly TRBD1 for D (5 bases). CDR3 length: 14 residues. V dropped 4 bases and J dropped 4 bases, with 14 bases sitting between them. Germline CDR1 reads SGHNT; CDR2 reads YYREEE (reference sequence). The CDR3 region is CASSKWGVVTEAFF. Here the CDR3 DNA reads TGTGCCAGCAGCAAATGGGGGGTAGTCACTGAAGCTTTCTTT. Full variable domain (outside the CDR3, taken from reference TRBV5-4 and TRBJ1-1): ETGVTQSPTHLIKTRGQQVTLRCSSQSGHNTVSWYQQALGQGPQFIFQYYREEENGRGNFPPRFSGLQFPNYSSELNVNALELDDSALYLCASSKWGVVTEAFFGQGTRLTVV.

In the case of this clone: This CDR3 is also generated by other DNA sequences in the sample. V gene TRBV6-5 combines with J gene TRBJ2-1; D unresolved. Trimming removed 2 bases from V and 9 bases from J, with 5 bases in between. The germline gives CDR1 MNHEY, CDR2 SVGAGI. The CDR3 extends over 11 amino acids. The CDR3 coding sequence is TGTGCCAGCAGTTACCCCGGTGAGCAGTTCTTC. Residues: CASSYPGEQFF.

The rearrangement uses TRBV7-3 and TRBJ2-7; 7 bases line up with TRBD2. Unmatched junction bases numbered 3, after V lost 4 bases and J lost 3 bases. Germline V gene data show CDR1 as SGHTA and CDR2 as FQGTGA. There are 13 residues in the CDR3. CDR3 in DNA: TGTGCCAGCAGCTCCGGACTAGGCTACGAGCAGTACTTC. Amino acids: CASSSGLGYEQYF.

The rearrangement uses TRBV27 and TRBJ1-6; D perhaps matches TRBD1 (5 bases). The CDR3 sequence is 12 residues long. Trimming stripped 6 bases from V and 6 bases from J, with 6 bases between. Germline V lookup: CDR1 MNHEY, CDR2 SMNVEV (reference sequence). This chain's CDR3 is CASRQANSPLHF. The CDR3 coding sequence is TGTGCCAGCAGACAGGCTAATTCACCCCTCCACTTT.

The chain joins TRBV11-2 to TRBJ2-5; 7 nucleotides align to TRBD2. With V trimmed by 5 bases and J by 3 bases, 3 bases remained unmatched. The CDR3 extends over 13 amino acids. Per germline, CDR1 SGHAT and CDR2 FQNNGV. DNA of the CDR3: TGTGCCAGCAGCCCGAGCGGGGAAGAGACCCAGTACTTC. Translation: CASSPSGEETQYF.

The chain carries TRBV19 and TRBJ1-4, with TRBD1 identical over 10 bases. CDR3 length equals 16 residues. V shed 4 bases, J shed 8 bases, and the junction held 10 bases outside the gene matches. Germline CDR1 is LNHDA and CDR2 is SQIVND (reference sequence). The CDR3 DNA follows: TGTGCCAGTAGTAGTTTCCTGACAGGGGGCAAGGAAAAACTGTTTTTT. Amino acids: CASSSFLTGGKEKLFF.

The chain is built from TRBV19 and TRBJ1-1, with 10 nucleotides matching TRBD1. J lost 5 bases, V lost 7 bases, and 4 bases had no gene match. This CDR3 comprises 13 residues. Per the germline V gene, CDR1 is LNHDA and CDR2 is SQIVND (reference sequence). The CDR3 here is CASTDRGRTEAFF. Written as DNA, the CDR3 is TGTGCCAGTACTGACAGGGGGCGAACTGAAGCTTTCTTT.

The V call is TRBV6-5, the J call TRBJ1-1; D is unclear. The V end was cut by 6 bases, the J end by 7 bases, with 15 bases between. Germline values: CDR1 MNHEY, CDR2 SVGAGI. The CDR3 is made up of 13 amino acids. CDR3: CASSPPGYLEAFF. The CDR3 DNA follows: TGTGCCAGCAGCCCACCGGGGTATCTTGAAGCTTTCTTT.

This chain connects TRBV7-6 to TRBJ1-1; D is undetermined. In germline, CDR1 is SGHVS, CDR2 FNYEAQ. With 8 bases removed from V and 1 base from J, the gap between germline ends came to 5 bases. The length of the CDR3 is 11 residues. The CDR3 sequence: CASVQNTEAFF. In DNA, the CDR3 is TGTGCCAGCGTCCAGAACACTGAAGCTTTCTTT.

The CDR3 here is CASSLGQVYSPLHF. As DNA, the CDR3 is TGTGCCAGCAGCTTAGGACAGGTTTATTCACCCCTCCACTTT. The V call is TRBV7-9, the J call TRBJ1-6; D possibly corresponds to TRBD1 (6 bases). The V gene lost 1 base and the J gene lost 8 bases, with 9 bases spanning the gap. The germline V gene encodes CDR1 SEHNR and CDR2 FQNEAQ (reference sequence). There are 14 residues in the CDR3.

The count of this clone is one. The chain uses TRBV5-1 and TRBJ1-1; D not resolved. The ends were cut back, 1 base at V and 6 bases at J, with 16 bases in the middle. The germline gives CDR1 SGHRS, CDR2 YFSETQ. The CDR3 runs 15 residues. The CDR3 nucleotides are TGCGCCAGCAGCTTGATTGGTTGGGAGGCCGCTGAAGCTTTCTTT. Amino acid sequence: CASSLIGWEAAEAFF.

The CDR3 bases are TGTGCCAGTTCGGGACAGCAAGTATACGGCTACACCTTC. Translated, it gives CASSGQQVYGYTF. This chain links TRBV19 with TRBJ1-2; 7 nucleotides match TRBD1. Germline values: CDR1 LNHDA, CDR2 SQIVND (reference sequence). This CDR3 has 13 residues. V lost 8 bases to trimming and J lost 8 bases; unmatched junction nucleotides: 11. The full variable domain, completed using reference TRBV19 and TRBJ1-2, is DGGITQSPKYLFRKEGQNVTLSCEQNLNHDAMYWYRQDPGQGLRLIYYSQIVNDFQKGDIAEGYSVSREKKESFPLTVTSAQKNPTAFYLCASSGQQVYGYTFGSGTRLTVV.

This clone appeared a few times. The rearrangement joins TRBV27 to TRBJ2-7, with TRBD1 identical over 11 bases. Germline V gene sequence: CDR1 MNHEY, CDR2 SMNVEV (reference sequence). The CDR3 loop spans 14 amino acids. Trimming took 8 bases from V and 3 from J; bases not matched to a gene: 6. The CDR3 nucleotides read TGTGCCAGCTCGAGGACAGGGGGCTTCTACGAGCAGTACTTC. Its protein product is CASSRTGGFYEQYF.

The rearrangement uses TRBV18 and TRBJ2-2; D uncertain. Germline V CDR1 and CDR2: KGHSH, LQKENI. CDR3 size: 14 residues. The V gene lost 5 bases and the J gene lost 5 bases, with 12 bases spanning the gap. The CDR3 protein is CASSTTYSTGELFF. CDR3 coding DNA: TGTGCCAGCTCAACGACATATTCAACCGGGGAGCTGTTTTTT.

The chain joins TRBV6-5 to TRBJ2-7; 8 bases are shared with TRBD2. The V gene's germline CDR1 is MNHEY and CDR2 SVGAGI. The CDR3 spans 15 residues. V dropped 6 bases and J dropped 3; count of bases not matched to a gene: 10. CDR3 DNA sequence: TGTGCCAGCAGCCGACTTCTAGCGGGCCTCTACGAGCAGTACTTC. Amino acids: CASSRLLAGLYEQYF.

Concerning this clone itself: This sample includes further DNA sequences coding for the same CDR3. The chain has TRBV19 and TRBJ1-6; 8 nucleotides match TRBD1. V was pared by 3 bases and J by 7 bases, with 5 bases of the junction left unmatched. The CDR3 has 15 amino acids. The germline V gene has CDR1 LNHDA and CDR2 SQIVND (reference sequence). CDR3 bases: TGTGCCAGTAGTATCGGGGACAGGACCAATTCACCCCTCCACTTT. It codes for CASSIGDRTNSPLHF.

The DNA of the CDR3 is TGTGCCAGCAGCTTAGGACACCTCCTCTCCTACGAGCAGTACTTC. Translated, it gives CASSLGHLLSYEQYF. The chain links TRBV7-2 to TRBJ2-7; no clear D gene. CDR1 and CDR2 from the germline V gene are SGHTA and FQGNSA. V was pared by 1 base and J by 0 bases, with 10 bases between. CDR3 size: 15 residues.

This chain connects TRBV27 to TRBJ2-7; 7 nucleotides agree with TRBD2. Germline CDR1 and CDR2: MNHEY and SMNVEV (reference sequence). The CDR3 extends over 14 amino acids. Trimming took 5 bases from V and 7 from J; bases not matched to a gene: 11. CDR3 bases: TGTGCCAGCAGTCCCGGGACTAACGTCGGGGAGCAGTACTTC. Translation: CASSPGTNVGEQYF.

The gene calls are TRBV5-1 and TRBJ2-3; 8 positions agree with TRBD1. The CDR3 is 17 amino acids. Germline values: CDR1 SGHRS, CDR2 YFSETQ. The V segment lost 3 bases and the J segment 2 bases; nucleotides outside the gene matches: 11. Written as DNA, the CDR3 is TGCGCCAGCAGCTCGACAAGACAGGGGACCTTCACAGATACGCAGTATTTT. Residues: CASSSTRQGTFTDTQYF.